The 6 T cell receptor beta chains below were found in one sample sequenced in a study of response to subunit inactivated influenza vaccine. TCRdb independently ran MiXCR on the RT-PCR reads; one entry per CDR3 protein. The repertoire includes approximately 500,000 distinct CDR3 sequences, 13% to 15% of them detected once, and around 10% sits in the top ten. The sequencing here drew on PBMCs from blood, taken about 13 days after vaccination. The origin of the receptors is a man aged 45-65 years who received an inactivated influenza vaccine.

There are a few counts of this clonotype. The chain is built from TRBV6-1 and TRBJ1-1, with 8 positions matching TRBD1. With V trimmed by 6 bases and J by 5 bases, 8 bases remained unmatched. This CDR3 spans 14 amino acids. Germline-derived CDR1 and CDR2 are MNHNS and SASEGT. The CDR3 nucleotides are TGTGCCAGCAGGACCGGACAGGGAGGGACTGAAGCTTTCTTT. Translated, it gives CASRTGQGGTEAFF.

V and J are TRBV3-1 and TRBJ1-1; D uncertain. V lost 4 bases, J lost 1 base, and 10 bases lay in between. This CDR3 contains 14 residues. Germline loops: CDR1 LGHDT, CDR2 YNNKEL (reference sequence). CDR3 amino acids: CASSPIGRNTEAFF. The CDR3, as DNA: TGTGCCAGCAGCCCGATCGGGAGGAACACTGAAGCTTTCTTT. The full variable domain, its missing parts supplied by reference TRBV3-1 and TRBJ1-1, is DTAVSQTPKYLVTQMGNDKSIKCEQNLGHDTMYWYKQDSKKFLKIMFSYNNKELIINETVPNRFSPKSPDKAHLNLHINSLELGDSAVYFCASSPIGRNTEAFFGQGTRLTVV.

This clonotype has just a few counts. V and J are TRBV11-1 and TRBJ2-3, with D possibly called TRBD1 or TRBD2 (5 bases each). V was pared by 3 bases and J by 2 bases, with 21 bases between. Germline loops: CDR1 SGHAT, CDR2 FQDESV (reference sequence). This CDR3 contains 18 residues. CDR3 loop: CASSLGQRGANPTDTQYF. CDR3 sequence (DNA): TGTGCCAGCAGCTTGGGGCAACGAGGGGCTAATCCCACAGATACGCAGTATTTT.

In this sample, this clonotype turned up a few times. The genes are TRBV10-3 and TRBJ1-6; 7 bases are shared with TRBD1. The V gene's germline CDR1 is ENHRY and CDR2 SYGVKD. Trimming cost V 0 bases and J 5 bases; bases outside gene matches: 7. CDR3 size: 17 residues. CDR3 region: CAISESISGGNNSPLHF. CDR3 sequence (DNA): TGTGCCATCAGTGAGTCTATATCAGGGGGTAATAATTCACCCCTCCACTTT.

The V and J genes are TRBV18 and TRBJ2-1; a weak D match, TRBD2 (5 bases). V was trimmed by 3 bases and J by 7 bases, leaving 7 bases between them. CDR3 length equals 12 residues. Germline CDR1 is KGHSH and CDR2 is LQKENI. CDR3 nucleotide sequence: TGTGCCAGCTCACCTTCGGGGAATGAGCAGTTCTTC. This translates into CASSPSGNEQFF.

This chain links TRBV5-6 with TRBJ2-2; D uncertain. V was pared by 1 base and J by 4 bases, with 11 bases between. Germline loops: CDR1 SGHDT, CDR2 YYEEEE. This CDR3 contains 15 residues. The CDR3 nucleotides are TGTGCCAGCAGCTTGCCCGTGGCAGGCACCGGGGAGCTGTTTTTT. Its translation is CASSLPVAGTGELFF.